The sequence of this T cell receptor (beta chain) was determined in a study of shared clonotypes between healthy human individuals. The CDR3 extends over 15 amino acids. Germline V CDR1 and CDR2: SGHTA, FQGTGA. V was clipped by 5 bases and J by 4 bases; unmatched bases: 8. Sequenced by immunoSEQ multiplex PCR; TCRdb stores in-frame clones only, minus some. Of about 2.1 million clones in the sample, over 85% were seen once. The naive CD8 subset, CD45RO-negative cells positively selected for CCR7, excluded terminally differentiated effector memory CD45RA+ cells. The sequence derives from a man between 18 and 35 years old in good health. Some clones in this sample may be carry-over from other donors' samples. This chain links TRBV7-3 with TRBJ2-7, with 10 bases identical to TRBD1. The sequenced material came from naive CD8+ T cells from PBMCs. Here the CDR3 DNA reads TGTGCCAGCAGCCCGACAGGGGGCTTGATGTACGAGCAGTACTTC. Protein product: CASSPTGGLMYEQYF.